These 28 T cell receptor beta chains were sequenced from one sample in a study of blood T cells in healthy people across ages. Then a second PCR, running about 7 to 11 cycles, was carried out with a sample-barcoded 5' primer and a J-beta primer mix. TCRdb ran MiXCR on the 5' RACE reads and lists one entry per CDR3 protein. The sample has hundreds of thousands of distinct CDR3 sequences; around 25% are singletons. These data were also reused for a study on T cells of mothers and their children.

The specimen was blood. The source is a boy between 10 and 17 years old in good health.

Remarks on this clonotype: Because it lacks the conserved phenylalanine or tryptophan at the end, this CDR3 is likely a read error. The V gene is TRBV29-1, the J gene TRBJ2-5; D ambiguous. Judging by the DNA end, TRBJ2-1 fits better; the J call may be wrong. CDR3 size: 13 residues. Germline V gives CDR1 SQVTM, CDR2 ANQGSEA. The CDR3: CSVEDYSGNEQFL. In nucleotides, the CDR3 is TGCAGCGTTGAGGATTACTCCGGGAATGAGCAGTTCCTC.

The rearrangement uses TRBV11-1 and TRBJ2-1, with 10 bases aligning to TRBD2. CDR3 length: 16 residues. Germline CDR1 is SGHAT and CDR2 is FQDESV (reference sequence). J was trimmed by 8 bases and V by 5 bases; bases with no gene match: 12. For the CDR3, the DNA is TGTGCCAGCAGCATCCAAGCGGGAGGGATAGGCTATGAGCAGTTCTTC. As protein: CASSIQAGGIGYEQFF.

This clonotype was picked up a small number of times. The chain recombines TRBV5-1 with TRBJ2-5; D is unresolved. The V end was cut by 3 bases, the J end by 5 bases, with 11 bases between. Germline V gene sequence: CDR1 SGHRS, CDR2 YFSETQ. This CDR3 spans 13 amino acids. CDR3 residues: CASSWAIRETQYF. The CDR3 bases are TGCGCCAGCAGCTGGGCAATTCGGGAGACCCAGTACTTC.

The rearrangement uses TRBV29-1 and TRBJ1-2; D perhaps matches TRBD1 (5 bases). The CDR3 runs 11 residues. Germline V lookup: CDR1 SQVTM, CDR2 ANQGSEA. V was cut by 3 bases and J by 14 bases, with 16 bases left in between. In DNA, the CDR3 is TGCAGCGTTGAGCATATGGCAGGGAAGACCTTC. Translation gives CSVEHMAGKTF.

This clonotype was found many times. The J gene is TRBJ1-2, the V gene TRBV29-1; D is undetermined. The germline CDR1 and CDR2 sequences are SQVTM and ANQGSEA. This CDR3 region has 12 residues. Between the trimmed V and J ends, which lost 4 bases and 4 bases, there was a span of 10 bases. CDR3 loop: CSVVDGPYGYTF. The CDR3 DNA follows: TGCAGCGTTGTTGACGGACCCTATGGCTACACCTTC.

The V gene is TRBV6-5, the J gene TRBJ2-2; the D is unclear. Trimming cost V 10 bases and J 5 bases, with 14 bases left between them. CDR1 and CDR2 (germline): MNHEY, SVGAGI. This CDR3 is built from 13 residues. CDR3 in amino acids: CANRHWATGELFF. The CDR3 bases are TGTGCCAACAGACACTGGGCGACCGGGGAGCTGTTTTTT.

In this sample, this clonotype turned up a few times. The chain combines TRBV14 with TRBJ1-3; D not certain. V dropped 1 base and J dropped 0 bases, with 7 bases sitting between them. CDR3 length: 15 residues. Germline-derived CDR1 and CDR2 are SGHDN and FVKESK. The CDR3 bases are TGTGCCAGCAGCCAAGGAACACGCTCTGGAAACACCATATATTTT. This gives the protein CASSQGTRSGNTIYF.

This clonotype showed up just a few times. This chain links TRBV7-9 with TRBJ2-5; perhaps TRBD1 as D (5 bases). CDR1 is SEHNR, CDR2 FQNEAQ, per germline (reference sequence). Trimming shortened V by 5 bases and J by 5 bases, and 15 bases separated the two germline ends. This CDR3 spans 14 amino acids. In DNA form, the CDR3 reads TGTGCCAGCAGCCCCAAGGGCCAGGGTGAGACCCAGTACTTC. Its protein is CASSPKGQGETQYF.

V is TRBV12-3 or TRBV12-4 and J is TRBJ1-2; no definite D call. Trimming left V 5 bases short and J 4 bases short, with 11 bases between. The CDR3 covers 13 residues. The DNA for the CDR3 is TGTGCCAGCAGTCCATCCCGCGTCTATGGCTACACCTTC. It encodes CASSPSRVYGYTF.

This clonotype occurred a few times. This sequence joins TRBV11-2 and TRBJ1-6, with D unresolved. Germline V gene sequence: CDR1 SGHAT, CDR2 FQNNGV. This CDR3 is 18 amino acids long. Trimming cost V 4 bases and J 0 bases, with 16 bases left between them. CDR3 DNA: TGTGCCAGCAGCTCCCTTGAGGGAGGGAGCTCCTATAATTCACCCCTCCACTTT. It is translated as CASSSLEGGSSYNSPLHF.

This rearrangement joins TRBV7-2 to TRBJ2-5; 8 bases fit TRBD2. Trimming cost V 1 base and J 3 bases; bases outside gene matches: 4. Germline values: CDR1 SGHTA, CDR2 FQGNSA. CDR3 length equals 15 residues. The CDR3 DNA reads TGTGCCAGCAGCTTAGACGGGGGGGATGAAGAGACCCAGTACTTC. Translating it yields CASSLDGGDEETQYF.

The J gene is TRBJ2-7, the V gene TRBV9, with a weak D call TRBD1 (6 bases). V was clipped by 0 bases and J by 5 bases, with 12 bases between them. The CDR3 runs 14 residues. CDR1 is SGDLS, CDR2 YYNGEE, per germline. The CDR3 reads CASSVGNRVHEQYF. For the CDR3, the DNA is TGTGCCAGCAGCGTAGGGAACAGGGTTCACGAGCAGTACTTC.

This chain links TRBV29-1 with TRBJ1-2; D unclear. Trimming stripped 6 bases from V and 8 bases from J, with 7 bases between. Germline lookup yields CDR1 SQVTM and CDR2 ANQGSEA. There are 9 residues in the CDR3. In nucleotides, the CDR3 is TGCAGCGTCTTACCCGGCTACACCTTC. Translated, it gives CSVLPGYTF. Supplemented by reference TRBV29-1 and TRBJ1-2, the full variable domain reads SAVISQKPSRDICQRGTSLTIQCQVDSQVTMMFWYRQQPGQSLTLIATANQGSEATYESGFVIDKFPISRPNLTFSTLTVSNMSPEDSSIYLCSVLPGYTFGSGTRLTVV.

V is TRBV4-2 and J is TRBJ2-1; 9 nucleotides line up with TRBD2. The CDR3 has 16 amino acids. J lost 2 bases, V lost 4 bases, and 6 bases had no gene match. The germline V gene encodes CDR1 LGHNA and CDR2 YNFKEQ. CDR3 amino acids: CASSRHGLATYNEQFF. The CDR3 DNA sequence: TGTGCCAGCAGCCGGCACGGACTAGCGACCTACAATGAGCAGTTCTTC.

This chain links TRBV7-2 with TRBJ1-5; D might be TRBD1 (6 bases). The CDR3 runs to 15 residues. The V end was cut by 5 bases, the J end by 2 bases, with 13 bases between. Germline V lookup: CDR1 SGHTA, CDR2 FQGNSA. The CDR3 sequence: CASSPGVKGNQPQHF. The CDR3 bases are TGTGCCAGCAGCCCAGGGGTGAAGGGCAATCAGCCCCAGCATTTT.

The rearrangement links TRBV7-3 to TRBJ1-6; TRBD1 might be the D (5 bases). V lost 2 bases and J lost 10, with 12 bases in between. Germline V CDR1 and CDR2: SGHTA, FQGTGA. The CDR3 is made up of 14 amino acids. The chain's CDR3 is CASSLLQGSSPLHF. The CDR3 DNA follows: TGTGCCAGCAGCTTACTCCAGGGTAGCTCACCCCTCCACTTT.

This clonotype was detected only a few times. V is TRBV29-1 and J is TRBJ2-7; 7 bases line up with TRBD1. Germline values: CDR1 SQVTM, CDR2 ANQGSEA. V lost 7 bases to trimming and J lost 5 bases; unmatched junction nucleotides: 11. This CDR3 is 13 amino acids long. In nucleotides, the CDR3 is TGCAGCGGTAAACAGGGGATTGCGGACGAGCAGTACTTC. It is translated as CSGKQGIADEQYF.

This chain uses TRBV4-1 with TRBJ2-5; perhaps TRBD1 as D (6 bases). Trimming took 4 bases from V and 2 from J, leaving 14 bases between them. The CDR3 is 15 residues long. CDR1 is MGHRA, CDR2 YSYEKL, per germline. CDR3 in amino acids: CASSPRQALQETQYF. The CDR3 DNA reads TGCGCCAGCAGCCCCCGACAGGCCCTACAAGAGACCCAGTACTTC.

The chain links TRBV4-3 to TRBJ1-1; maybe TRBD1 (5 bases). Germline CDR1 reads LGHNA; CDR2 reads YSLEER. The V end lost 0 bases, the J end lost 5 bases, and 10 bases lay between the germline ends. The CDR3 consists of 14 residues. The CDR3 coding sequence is TGCGCCAGCAGCCAAGATAAGAGGGGAACTGAAGCTTTCTTT. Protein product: CASSQDKRGTEAFF.

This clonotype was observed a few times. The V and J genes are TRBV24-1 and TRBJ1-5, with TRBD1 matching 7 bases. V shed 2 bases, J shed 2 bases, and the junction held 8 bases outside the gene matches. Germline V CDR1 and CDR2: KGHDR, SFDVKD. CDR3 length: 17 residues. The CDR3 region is CATSDSDREVGNQPQHF. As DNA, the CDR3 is TGTGCCACCAGTGATTCCGACAGGGAAGTGGGCAATCAGCCCCAGCATTTT.

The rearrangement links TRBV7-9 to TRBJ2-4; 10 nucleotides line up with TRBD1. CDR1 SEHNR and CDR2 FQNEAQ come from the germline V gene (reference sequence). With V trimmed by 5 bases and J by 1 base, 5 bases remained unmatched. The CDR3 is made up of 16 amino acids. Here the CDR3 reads CASSPRQGAAKNIQYF. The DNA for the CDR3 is TGTGCCAGCAGCCCTAGACAGGGGGCGGCCAAAAACATTCAGTACTTC.

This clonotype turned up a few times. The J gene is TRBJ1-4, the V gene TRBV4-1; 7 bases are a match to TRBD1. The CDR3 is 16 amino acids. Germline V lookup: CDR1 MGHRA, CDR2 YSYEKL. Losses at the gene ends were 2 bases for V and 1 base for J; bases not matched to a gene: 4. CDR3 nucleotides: TGCGCCAGCAGCCAACACAGGGGAGGAACTAATGAAAAACTGTTTTTT. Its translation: CASSQHRGGTNEKLFF.

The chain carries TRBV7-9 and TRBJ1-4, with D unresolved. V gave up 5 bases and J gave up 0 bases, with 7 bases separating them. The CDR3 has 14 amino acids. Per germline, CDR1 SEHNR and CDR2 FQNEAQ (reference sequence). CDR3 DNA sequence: TGTGCCAGCAGCCGTCAGGCAACTAATGAAAAACTGTTTTTT. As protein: CASSRQATNEKLFF.

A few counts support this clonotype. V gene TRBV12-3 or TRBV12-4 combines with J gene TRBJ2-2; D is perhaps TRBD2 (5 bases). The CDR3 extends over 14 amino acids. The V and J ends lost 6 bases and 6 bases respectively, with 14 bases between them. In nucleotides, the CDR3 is TGTGCCAGCAGCCGAGGGATACAGTCCGGGGAGCTGTTTTTT. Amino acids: CASSRGIQSGELFF.

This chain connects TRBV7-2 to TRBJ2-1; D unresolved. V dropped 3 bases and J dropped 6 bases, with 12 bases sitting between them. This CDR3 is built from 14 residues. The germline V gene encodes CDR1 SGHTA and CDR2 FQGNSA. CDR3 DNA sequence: TGTGCCAGCAGCTTCGATCGACTGCCCAATGAGCAGTTCTTC. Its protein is CASSFDRLPNEQFF.

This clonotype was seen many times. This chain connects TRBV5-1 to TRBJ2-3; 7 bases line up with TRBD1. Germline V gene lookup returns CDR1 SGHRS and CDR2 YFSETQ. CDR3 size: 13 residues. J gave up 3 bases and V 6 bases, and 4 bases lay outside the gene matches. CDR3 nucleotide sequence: TGCGCCAGCAAAGACAGGGATACAGATACGCAGTATTTT. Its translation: CASKDRDTDTQYF.

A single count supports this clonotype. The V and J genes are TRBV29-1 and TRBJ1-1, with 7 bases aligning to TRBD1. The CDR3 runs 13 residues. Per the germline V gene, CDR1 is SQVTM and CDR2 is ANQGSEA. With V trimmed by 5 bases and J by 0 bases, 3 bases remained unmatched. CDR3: CSVHDRVNTEAFF. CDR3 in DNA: TGCAGCGTTCATGACAGGGTGAACACTGAAGCTTTCTTT.

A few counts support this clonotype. The CDR3 sequence: CASSQGLAGTGLNEQFF. The DNA for the CDR3 is TGTGCCAGCAGCCAAGGACTAGCGGGGACAGGACTGAATGAGCAGTTCTTC. The chain joins TRBV4-2 to TRBJ2-1; 11 bases are a match to TRBD2. The length of the CDR3 is 17 residues. V shed 1 base and J 7 bases; nucleotides not matched to a gene: 9. Germline V gene sequence: CDR1 LGHNA, CDR2 YNFKEQ.